This TCR beta chain was obtained from a study of Tregs in tolerant kidney transplant recipients. The ends lost 0 bases at V and 7 bases at J; junction bases unmatched: 9. The CDR3 is 16 residues long. Germline assignment: CDR1 WNHNN and CDR2 SYGVQD (reference sequence). Recipients received nonmyeloablative bone marrow transplants from related graft donors, with transient mixed chimerism. Data came from immunoSEQ multiplex PCR; TCRdb stores just in-frame clones and leaves some out. The sample includes about 55,000 clones, 90% to 95% of them seen just once. This chain links TRBV10-1 with TRBJ2-1; TRBD1 matches at 7 bases. The origin of this receptor is a human patient who received a combined kidney and bone marrow transplant. Some T cells may arise from the graft donor. The starting material was CD8+ T cells from blood (PBMCs), obtained 24 months after the transplant. The CDR3 DNA is TGCGCCAGCAGTGAGTCGGGAGACAGGGCGGTGAATGAGCAGTTCTTC. Amino acids: CASSESGDRAVNEQFF.